This is a list of T cell receptor beta chains from one sample in a study of T cell repertoires in cytomegalovirus infection. TCRdb reanalysed the reads using MiXCR and keeps one entry per CDR3 protein. The repertoire holds nearly 650,000 distinct CDR3 sequences, with about 24% as singletons. Material for sequencing was CD8+ T cells from PBMCs. Every receptor here comes from a human donor in good health (CMV status not recorded). Some clones in this sample may be carry-over from other donors' samples. Both conserved end residues are part of each CDR3. The D gene is left open where the match is weak. Not all rows give a size; the values are once, few, many and, for expanded clones, a class.

TRBJ1-2	many	TRBD1	TRBV6-1	TGTGCCAGCAGCGGACAGGGCGCGGACCCTAACTATGGCTACACCTTC	CASSGQGADPNYGYTF
TRBJ2-7	few	-	TRBV2	TGTGCCAGCAGAAGGGACCTCTACGAGCAGTACTTC	CASRRDLYEQYF
TRBJ1-1	-	-	TRBV27	TGTGCCAGCAGTTTATTGGGCGGGCGGGACACTGAAGCTTTCTTT	CASSLLGGRDTEAFF
TRBJ2-1	few	-	TRBV4-1	TGCGCCAGCAGCCAAACCTCAGGGTGGAATGAGCAGTTCTTC	CASSQTSGWNEQFF
TRBJ2-3	many	-	TRBV7-2	TGTGCCAGCAGCCAAAACCGGCTAGCTGCAGATACGCAGTATTTT	CASSQNRLAADTQYF
TRBJ2-7	few	TRBD2	TRBV27	TGTGCCAGCAGTCCCTCTAGCGGGGGTTTAACCTACGAGCAGTACTTC	CASSPSSGGLTYEQYF
TRBJ2-5	-	TRBD2	TRBV12-3/TRBV12-4	TGTGCCAGCAGTTTAGCCCCGGGGGGGACCCAGTACTTC	CASSLAPGGTQYF
TRBJ1-3	few	-	TRBV4-3	TGCGCCAGCAGCCCCAAAGGGGCCGCCGGGACCTACGACTCAGGAAACACCATATATTTT	CASSPKGAAGTYDSGNTIYF
TRBJ2-3	few	TRBD2	TRBV7-3	TGTGCCAGCAGCCCCAGTGAAGCGGGGGAGCCAGATACGCAGTATTTT	CASSPSEAGEPDTQYF
TRBJ2-7	many	TRBD1	TRBV12-5	TGTGCTAGTGGTTTCACCGCCGGGACAGGGGGGAAAAGGGACTCCGAGCAGTACTTC	CASGFTAGTGGKRDSEQYF
TRBJ2-1	-	-	TRBV2	TGTGCCACAACTAGTCGGAATGAGCAGTTCTTC	CATTSRNEQFF
TRBJ2-1	-	TRBD1	TRBV6-8	TGTGCCAGCAGTTACTCGAGGACAGGGTCCATCTACAATGAGCAGTTCTTC	CASSYSRTGSIYNEQFF
TRBJ1-4	few	-	TRBV7-9	TGTGCCAGCAGCTTACAGGCATCTAATGAAAAACTGTTTTTT	CASSLQASNEKLFF
TRBJ2-5	few	TRBD1	TRBV20-1	TGCAGTGCCTCACCGGACAGGGATGGGGAGACCCAGTACTTC	CSASPDRDGETQYF
TRBJ2-7	many	-	TRBV6-2/TRBV6-3	TGTGCCACAGGGAGTTCCGAGCAGTACTTC	CATGSSEQYF
TRBJ2-5	many	TRBD2	TRBV6-1	TGTGCCAGCTCCGCGGCGGGGAGGGAACAAGAGACCCAGTACTTC	CASSAAGREQETQYF
TRBJ2-1	few	TRBD2	TRBV6-6	TGTGCCAGCATTTCAGAACTAGCGGGCTGGAATGAGCAGTTCTTC	CASISELAGWNEQFF
TRBJ1-5	once	-	TRBV11-1	TGTGCCAGCAGCGCCGGGTGGGGGGCGAATCAGCCCCAGCATTTT	CASSAGWGANQPQHF
TRBJ2-2	-	-	TRBV28	TGTGCCAGCAGGAGCATGAGGGTTGGCGGGGAGCTGTTTTTT	CASRSMRVGGELFF
TRBJ2-2	few	-	TRBV19	TGTGCCAGTAGTATAGCCCTCTTCCGAACCGCGAACACCGGGGAGCTGTTTTTT	CASSIALFRTANTGELFF
TRBJ1-1	few	-	TRBV28	TGTGCCAGCAGTCCCCTGGGAATTGAAGCTTTCTTT	CASSPLGIEAFF
TRBJ1-2	few	TRBD1	TRBV29-1	TGCAGCGTTGAAGCAGGGGGTAATGGCTACACCTTC	CSVEAGGNGYTF
TRBJ2-3	few	TRBD1	TRBV10-3	TGTGCCATCAGGATCCCGAGACAGGGGGCTTCAGATACGCAGTATTTT	CAIRIPRQGASDTQYF
TRBJ2-1	many	TRBD2	TRBV7-2	TGTGCCAGCAGCCTACGGACTAGCGGGGGGGCGCTGAATGAGCAGTTCTTC	CASSLRTSGGALNEQFF
TRBJ2-6	once	-	TRBV5-1	TGCGCCAGCAGCTTGGATTATGGGGCCAACGTCCTGACTTTC	CASSLDYGANVLTF
TRBJ2-5	many	-	TRBV28	TGTGCCAGCAGTTTAAGGCAGGCTTACGGTCAAGAGACCCAGTACTTC	CASSLRQAYGQETQYF
TRBJ2-3	many	TRBD2	TRBV7-2	TGTGCCAGCAGCAACCGGATTGCGGGGGGGACAGATACGCAGTATTTT	CASSNRIAGGTDTQYF
TRBJ2-5	-	-	TRBV10-3	TGTGCCATCAGTGACCGGGGACAAGAGACCCAGTACTTC	CAISDRGQETQYF
TRBJ2-5	many	-	TRBV6-5	TGTGCCAGCAAGGGCCCTATAGGGACCCAGTACTTC	CASKGPIGTQYF
TRBJ1-5	-	TRBD1	TRBV28	TGTGCCAGCATCACGGGACAGGGAGGTCAGCCCCAGCATTTT	CASITGQGGQPQHF
TRBJ1-2	-	TRBD1	TRBV18	TGTGCCAGCTCACCATTTGACCTCGAACCCGGGACAGAATATGGCTACACCTTC	CASSPFDLEPGTEYGYTF
TRBJ1-5	-	TRBD1	TRBV5-7	TGTGCCAGCAGCTTACCCACAGGGGCCCCGGAGGGCAATCAGCCCCAGCATTTT	CASSLPTGAPEGNQPQHF
TRBJ1-6	few	-	TRBV7-9	TGTGCCAGCAGCCACGAGGGGGGCAGGGCTAATTCACCCCTCCACTTT	CASSHEGGRANSPLHF
TRBJ2-1	-	TRBD2	TRBV14	TGTGCCAGCAACCAACTAGCGGGGGGGCACGAGCAGTTCTTC	CASNQLAGGHEQFF
TRBJ1-5	-	TRBD1	TRBV28	TGTGCCAGCGTCATCCCGGACAGGGGCGAGGGGAGCAATCAGCCCCAGCATTTT	CASVIPDRGEGSNQPQHF
TRBJ1-2	few	TRBD1	TRBV6-1	TGTGCCAGCAGCTTTACTTGGACAGGGGGAGCGGAAGGCTACACCTTC	CASSFTWTGGAEGYTF
TRBJ2-3	many	-	TRBV4-1	TGCGCCAGCAGCCAAGCCCAGCGGTCTTACACAGATACGCAGTATTTT	CASSQAQRSYTDTQYF
TRBJ2-5	few	-	TRBV7-2	TGTGCCAGCAGCTTTGGACTCCTACAAGAGACCCAGTACTTC	CASSFGLLQETQYF
TRBJ2-1	-	-	TRBV7-7	TGTGCTAGCAGCCAGCTAGGTAGGGGATCCAATGAGCAGTTCTTC	CASSQLGRGSNEQFF
TRBJ1-4	few	TRBD1	TRBV20-1	TGCAGTGCCCGCGGACAGGGTTGGGAAAAACTGTTTTTT	CSARGQGWEKLFF
TRBJ1-1	few	-	TRBV7-6	TGTGCCAACAGCCCGGGACCTCTGGGGAACACTGAAGCTTTCTTT	CANSPGPLGNTEAFF
TRBJ1-1	many	-	TRBV7-2	TGTGCCAGCAGCCCCGTCGGGGGCACTGAAGCTTTCTTT	CASSPVGGTEAFF
TRBJ1-1	few	-	TRBV5-1	TGCGCCAGCAGCTTGCCGAGGCCCACTGAAGCTTTCTTT	CASSLPRPTEAFF
TRBJ1-2	few	-	TRBV28	TGTGCCAGCAGTTTAGGATTGGGCGACTATGGCTACACCTTC	CASSLGLGDYGYTF